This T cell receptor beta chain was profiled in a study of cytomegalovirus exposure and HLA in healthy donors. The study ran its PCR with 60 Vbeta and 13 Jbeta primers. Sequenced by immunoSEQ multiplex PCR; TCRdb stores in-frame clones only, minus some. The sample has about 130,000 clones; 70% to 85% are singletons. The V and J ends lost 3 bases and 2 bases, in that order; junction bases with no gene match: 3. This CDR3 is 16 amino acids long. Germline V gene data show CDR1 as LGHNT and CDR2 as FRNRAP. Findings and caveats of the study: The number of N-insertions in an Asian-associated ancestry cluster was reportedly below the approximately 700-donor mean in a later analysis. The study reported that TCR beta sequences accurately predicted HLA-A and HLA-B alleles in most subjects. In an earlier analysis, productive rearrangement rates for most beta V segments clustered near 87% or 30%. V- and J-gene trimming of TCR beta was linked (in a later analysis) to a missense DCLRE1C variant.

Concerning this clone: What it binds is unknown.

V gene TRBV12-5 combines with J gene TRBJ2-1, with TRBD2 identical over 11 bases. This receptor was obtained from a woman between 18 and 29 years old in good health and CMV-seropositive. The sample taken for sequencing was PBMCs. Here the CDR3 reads CASGFSTSGAYNEQFF. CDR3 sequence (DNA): TGTGCTAGTGGTTTTTCGACTAGCGGGGCCTACAATGAGCAGTTCTTC.